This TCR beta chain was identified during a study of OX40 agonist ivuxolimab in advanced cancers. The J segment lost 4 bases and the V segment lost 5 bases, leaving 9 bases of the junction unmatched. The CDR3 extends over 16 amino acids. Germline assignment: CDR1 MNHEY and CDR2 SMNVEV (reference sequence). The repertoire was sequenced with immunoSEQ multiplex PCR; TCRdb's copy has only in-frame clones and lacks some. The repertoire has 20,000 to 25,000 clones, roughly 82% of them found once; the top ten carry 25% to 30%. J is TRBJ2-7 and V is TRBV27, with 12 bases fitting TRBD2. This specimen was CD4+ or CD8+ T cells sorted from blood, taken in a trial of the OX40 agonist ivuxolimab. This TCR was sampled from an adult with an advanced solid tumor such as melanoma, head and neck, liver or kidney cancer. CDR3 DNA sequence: TGTGCCAGCAGTCCCCACCCGACTAGCGGGAGTTACGAGCAGTACTTC. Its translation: CASSPHPTSGSYEQYF.